This T cell receptor beta chain was recorded in a study of a mutant IDH1 vaccine in newly diagnosed glioma. Study context: Beginning 4-6 weeks after radiotherapy alone, or with temozolomide cycles, vaccination took place. Patients' prior therapy spanned radiotherapy, temozolomide, or both; most underwent both.

As for this clone: Its antigen is undetermined.

Sample time point: week 35, safety follow-up. What each vaccine dose contained was 300 ug of mutant IDH1 20-mer peptide, accompanied by topical imiquimod. All eight of the vaccinations patients received fell in weeks 1, 3, 5, 7, 11, 15, 19 and 23. Study findings and constraints: Top peripheral T cell clonotype shifts appeared unrelated to pseudoprogression.

Clones were read by immunoSEQ multiplex PCR, and TCRdb kept only the in-frame ones, dropping some. The repertoire holds some 63,000 clones, with roughly 74% as singletons. The CDR3 covers 13 residues. Losses at the gene ends were 4 bases for V and 4 bases for J; bases not matched to a gene: 3. Germline assignment: CDR1 WSHSY and CDR2 SAAADI. Sequencing used PBMCs, obtained from a glioma patient whose treatment included an IDH1 peptide vaccine. The sequence was obtained from a man between 50 and 59 years old with glioma. The chain recombines TRBV10-2 with TRBJ1-1; 7 bases agree with TRBD1. CDR3 sequence: CASSAAGGTEAFF. The CDR3 DNA sequence: TGCGCCAGCAGTGCCGCAGGGGGCACTGAAGCTTTCTTT.